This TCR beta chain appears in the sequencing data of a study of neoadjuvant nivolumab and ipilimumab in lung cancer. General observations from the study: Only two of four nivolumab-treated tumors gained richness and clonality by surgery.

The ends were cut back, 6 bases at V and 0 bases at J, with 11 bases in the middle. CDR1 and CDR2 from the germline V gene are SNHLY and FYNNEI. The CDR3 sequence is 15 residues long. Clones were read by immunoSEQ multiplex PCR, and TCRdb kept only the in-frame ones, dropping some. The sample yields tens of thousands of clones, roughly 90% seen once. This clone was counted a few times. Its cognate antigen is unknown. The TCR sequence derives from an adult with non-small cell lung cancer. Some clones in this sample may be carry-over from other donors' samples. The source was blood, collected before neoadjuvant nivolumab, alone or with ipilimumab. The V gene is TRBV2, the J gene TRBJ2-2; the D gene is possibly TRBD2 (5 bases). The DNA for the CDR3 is TGTGCCAGCAGAAGGGAGACTTCGAACACCGGGGAGCTGTTTTTT. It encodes CASRRETSNTGELFF.